The source of this TCR beta chain is a study of blood T cell repertoires in COVID-19. Study-level background: From the United States, Italy and Spain came samples of acute and convalescent COVID-19.

Looked up from germline, CDR1 is MNHEY and CDR2 is SVGEGT. Trimming shortened V by 6 bases and J by 0 bases, and 17 bases separated the two germline ends. The length of the CDR3 is 16 residues. As handled by the study authors: Reference gene primers were amplified, and this amplification served to estimate nucleated cell counts. Sequencing used immunoSEQ multiplex PCR; TCRdb keeps in-frame clones, though not all of them. Clonal size and the V and J genes are those of that table, whereas D and trimming came from the DNA. The sample lists 95,000 to 130,000 clones, about nine tenths occurring once. This receptor was obtained from a human donor with active COVID-19. The donor label of this sample is uncertain. The J gene is TRBJ1-2, the V gene TRBV6-2 or TRBV6-3; D perhaps matches TRBD1 (5 bases). Sequenced input: peripheral blood. The CDR3: CASSTGIGATNYGYTF. The CDR3, as DNA: TGTGCCAGCAGCACCGGAATAGGGGCGACTAACTATGGCTACACCTTC.